This T cell receptor beta chain was captured by sequencing in a study of human T cells and chemical hapten exposure. The CDR3 totals 14 residues. V gave up 0 bases and J gave up 4 bases; unmatched junction bases: 2. The germline gives CDR1 LNHNV, CDR2 YYDKDF (reference sequence). Someone pulled total RNA out of unfractionated whole blood. Regarding the study as a whole: No change in TCRs above 1 in 1000 frequency was produced by DPC sensitization.

TCRdb analysed the 5' RACE reads with MiXCR anew, one entry per CDR3 protein. The repertoire holds under 150,000 distinct CDR3 sequences, with approximately 19% as singletons. On this clonotype itself: The antigen is not known.

V gene TRBV15 combines with J gene TRBJ2-7, with TRBD1 identical over 8 bases. The origin of this receptor is a human donor in good health. This CDR3 is CATSRDTGGYEQYF. The CDR3 region has the DNA TGTGCCACCAGCAGAGATACAGGGGGGTACGAGCAGTACTTC.